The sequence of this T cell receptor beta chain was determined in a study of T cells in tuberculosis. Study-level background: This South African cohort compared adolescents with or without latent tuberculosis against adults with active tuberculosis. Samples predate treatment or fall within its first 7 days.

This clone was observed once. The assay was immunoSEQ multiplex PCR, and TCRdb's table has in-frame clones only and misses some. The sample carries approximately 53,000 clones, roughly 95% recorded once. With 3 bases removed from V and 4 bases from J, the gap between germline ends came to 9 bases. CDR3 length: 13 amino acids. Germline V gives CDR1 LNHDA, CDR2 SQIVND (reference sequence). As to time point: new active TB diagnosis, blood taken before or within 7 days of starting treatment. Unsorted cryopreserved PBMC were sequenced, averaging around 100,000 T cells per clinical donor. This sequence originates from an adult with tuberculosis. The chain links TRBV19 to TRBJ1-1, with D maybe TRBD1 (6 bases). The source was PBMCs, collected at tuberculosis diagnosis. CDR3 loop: CASSIIGGTEAFF. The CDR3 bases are TGTGCCAGTAGTATCATAGGGGGCACTGAAGCTTTCTTT.